This TCR beta chain was documented in a study of CDR3 diversity in severe acne. V was shortened by 6 bases and J by 4 bases, with 18 bases between the two germline ends. This CDR3 contains 15 residues. Germline V gives CDR1 SGHTA, CDR2 FQGTGA. This clonotype was counted between two and nine times. TCRdb used MiXCR to reprocess the PCR reads, holding one entry per CDR3 protein. The table lists around 100,000 distinct CDR3 sequences, 45% to 60% of them singletons. The sequenced sample consisted of blood. The rearrangement links TRBV7-3 to TRBJ2-5, with unresolved D. This clonotype was obtained from a male donor with acne. CDR3 residues: CASSEESAGLETQYF. CDR3 DNA: TGTGCCAGCAGTGAAGAAAGTGCCGGGCTAGAGACCCAGTACTTC.